What follows is one TCR beta chain and its context. In the original workflow: The authors estimated nucleated cell counts from reference gene primer amplification. Libraries were prepared by immunoSEQ multiplex PCR; TCRdb keeps only in-frame clonotypes and omits some of them. D and trimming were read from the DNA, whereas the V and J calls and clone size are those reported in that table. The sample shows roughly 260,000 clones, around nine tenths of them seen only once. The data derive from a study of blood T cell repertoires in COVID-19. On the study more broadly: Researchers got acute and convalescent COVID-19 samples from the United States, Italy and Spain.

Patients from Seattle were sampled longitudinally, starting during active infection. The CDR3 is 16 residues long. V was cut by 0 bases and J by 3 bases, with 14 bases left in between. Germline-derived CDR1 and CDR2 are SGHRS and YFSETQ. The chain recombines TRBV5-1 with TRBJ2-3, with a tentative D call TRBD2 (6 bases). The sequenced sample consisted of peripheral blood. The sequence was obtained from a young woman with COVID-19, enrolled during active disease. The CDR3 is CASSLVPGDVTDTQYF. The CDR3 DNA is TGCGCCAGCAGCTTGGTGCCGGGGGACGTTACAGATACGCAGTATTTT.